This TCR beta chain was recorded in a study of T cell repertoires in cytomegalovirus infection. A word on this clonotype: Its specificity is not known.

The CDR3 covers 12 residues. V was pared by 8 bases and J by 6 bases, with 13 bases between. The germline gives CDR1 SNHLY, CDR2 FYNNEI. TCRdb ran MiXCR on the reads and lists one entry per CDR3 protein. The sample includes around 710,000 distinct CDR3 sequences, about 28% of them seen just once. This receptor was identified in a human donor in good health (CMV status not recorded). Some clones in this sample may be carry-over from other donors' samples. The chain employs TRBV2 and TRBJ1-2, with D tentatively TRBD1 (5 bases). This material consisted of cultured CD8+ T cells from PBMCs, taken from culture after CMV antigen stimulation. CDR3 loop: CASWDGLNGYTF. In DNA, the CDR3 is TGTGCCAGCTGGGACGGACTAAATGGCTACACCTTC.